The source of this TCR beta chain is a study of T cell responses to AZD1222 COVID-19 vaccine. Study results and caveats: Within unmutated variant regions lay the reported targets of nearly half of spike-specific TCRs. Donors in the cohort were predominantly white British and more often female, and clonal diversity was possibly underestimated. Two AZD1222 administrations were followed by greater Spike-specific TCR breadth and depth. Only six or seven AZD1222 recipients were seropositive at baseline.

Note on this clone: Its antigen remains unidentified.

The CDR3 contains 15 residues. Per germline, CDR1 SGHKS and CDR2 YYEKEE (reference sequence). V trimming: 3 bases; J trimming: 9 bases; junction bases outside the gene matches: 10. Method: immunoSEQ multiplex PCR; TCRdb's copy keeps in-frame clones and lacks some. The table shows 150,000 or so clones, with around 86% occurring only once. This clonotype was sampled from an adult in good health. The chain joins TRBV5-5 to TRBJ1-1, with TRBD1 identical over 11 bases. The input for sequencing was peripheral blood, taken on day 0 of MenACWY control vaccination. This CDR3 reads CASSSVGTGGGKAFF. DNA of the CDR3: TGTGCCAGCAGCTCAGTAGGGACAGGGGGAGGTAAAGCTTTCTTT. Complete variable domain (other parts from reference TRBV5-5 and TRBJ1-1): DAGVTQSPTHLIKTRGQQVTLRCSPISGHKSVSWYQQVLGQGPQFIFQYYEKEERGRGNFPDRFSARQFPNYSSELNVNALLLGDSALYLCASSSVGTGGGKAFFGQGTRLTVV.